The 5 T cell receptor beta chains given below trace back to one sample, sequenced in a study of cytomegalovirus exposure and HLA in healthy donors. PCR used 60 Vbeta primers and 13 Jbeta primers. The method was immunoSEQ multiplex PCR; TCRdb's version includes in-frame clones alone and lacks a portion of them. The sample carries about 120,000 clones, around 75% recorded once. Source material: PBMCs. The receptors derive from a woman between 18 and 29 years old in good health and CMV-seronegative.

The chain combines TRBV27 with TRBJ2-7, with no clear D. The CDR3 runs 13 residues. The germline V gene encodes CDR1 MNHEY and CDR2 SMNVEV (reference sequence). The V end was cut by 2 bases, the J end by 5 bases, with 10 bases between. CDR3 DNA sequence: TGTGCCAGCAGTTTAGTGGGCTGGGACGAGCAGTACTTC. It specifies CASSLVGWDEQYF.

The chain joins TRBV6-6 to TRBJ2-7, with D perhaps TRBD1 (6 bases). V dropped 0 bases and J dropped 3 bases, with 12 bases sitting between them. This CDR3 region has 15 residues. Germline-derived CDR1 and CDR2 are MNHNY and SVGAGI (reference sequence). The CDR3 nucleotides are TGTGCCAGCAGTTACTCGAAACAGGGTGGCTACGAGCAGTACTTC. Encoded protein: CASSYSKQGGYEQYF.

This clone has more than one count but fewer than ten. This chain links TRBV28 with TRBJ1-6; no definite D call. V was pared by 6 bases and J by 7 bases, with 19 bases between. Germline lookup yields CDR1 MDHEN and CDR2 SYDVKM. The length of the CDR3 is 16 residues. CDR3 sequence (DNA): TGTGCCAGCAGCTGGTTGCAGTCGATAGCAAATTCACCCCTCCACTTT. This encodes CASSWLQSIANSPLHF.

The chain carries TRBV5-1 and TRBJ2-1, with D perhaps TRBD1 (6 bases). Trimming pared 4 bases from V and 6 bases from J, leaving 17 bases between. Germline lookup yields CDR1 SGHRS and CDR2 YFSETQ. The length of the CDR3 is 15 residues. The CDR3 region is CASSEDSRAPNEQFF. CDR3 nucleotide sequence: TGCGCCAGCAGCGAGGACAGTCGAGCCCCCAATGAGCAGTTCTTC.

This rearrangement joins TRBV7-9 to TRBJ2-7, with 7 bases that match TRBD2. The CDR3 is 15 residues long. In germline, CDR1 is SEHNR, CDR2 FQNEAQ (reference sequence). J lost 5 bases, V lost 1 base, and 8 bases had no gene match. The CDR3 loop is CASSLVGQGGNEQYF. For the CDR3, the DNA is TGTGCCAGCAGCTTAGTCGGGCAGGGAGGGAACGAGCAGTACTTC.